Listed below are T cell receptor beta chains from one sample, sequenced in a study of CD8 T cells in ankylosing spondylitis. MiXCR, applied by TCRdb to the 5' RACE reads, yields one record per CDR3 protein. The repertoire includes about 400,000 distinct CDR3 sequences, 20% of them detected once, and about 12% sits in the top ten. The sample taken for sequencing was blood, either unsorted or a sorted T cell fraction (not recorded which). These receptors all come from a male donor with ankylosing spondylitis or in good health (not recorded which). The CDR3 runs from the conserved cysteine through the conserved F or W. The D gene is left open where the match is weak. Some rows mark clone size as missing; the rest say once, few, many or name a class of expanded clone.

clone_size d_call j_call v_call cdr3_aa cdr3_nt
- - TRBJ2-1 TRBV5-1 CASSLERLRLAGYNEQFF TGCGCCAGCAGCTTGGAAAGACTGCGGCTAGCCGGCTACAATGAGCAGTTCTTC
- - TRBJ2-7 TRBV28 CASSFSGGGRAYEQYF TGTGCCAGCAGTTTTAGTGGGGGGGGCCGCGCCTACGAGCAGTACTTC
few - TRBJ2-7 TRBV2 CASIGTASYEQYF TGTGCCAGCATCGGGACGGCCTCCTACGAGCAGTACTTC
- - TRBJ2-7 TRBV7-3 CASRPSGSYEQYF TGTGCCAGCAGGCCGTCTGGATCCTACGAGCAGTACTTC
- TRBD1 TRBJ2-3 TRBV10-3 CAINPGQGRLSDTQYF TGTGCCATCAACCCGGGACAGGGGAGACTGAGCGATACGCAGTATTTT
- TRBD2 TRBJ2-7 TRBV7-2 CASSFSLAGGPYEQYF TGTGCCAGCAGCTTTTCTCTAGCGGGGGGGCCCTACGAGCAGTACTTC
- - TRBJ2-3 TRBV5-1 CASSLFRGSGTDTQYF TGCGCCAGCAGCTTATTTCGGGGTAGTGGCACAGATACGCAGTATTTT
few - TRBJ2-5 TRBV7-9 CASSSPHQETQYF TGTGCCAGCAGTTCTCCACACCAAGAGACCCAGTACTTC
few - TRBJ2-7 TRBV20-1 CSARDPGSYEQYF TGCAGTGCTAGAGATCCGGGGTCCTACGAGCAGTACTTC
many - TRBJ1-4 TRBV6-1 CASSPGGGINEKLFF TGTGCCAGCAGTCCCGGGGGGGGTATTAATGAAAAACTGTTTTTT
- TRBD1 TRBJ2-1 TRBV5-1 CASSLGDRVSYNEQFF TGCGCCAGCAGCTTGGGGGACAGGGTCTCCTACAATGAGCAGTTCTTC